This entry is about one TCR beta chain. Its specificity is not known. The CDR3 spans 14 residues. V was clipped by 11 bases and J by 2 bases; unmatched bases: 10. CDR1 MDHEN and CDR2 SYDVKM come from the germline V gene. This record belongs to a study of vaccination effects on CD4 cells after COVID-19. Method: immunoSEQ multiplex PCR; TCRdb's copy keeps in-frame clones and lacks some. Of more than 20,000 clones in the sample, approximately 69% are singletons; the top ten hold roughly 18%. With the ViraFEST assay, the study expanded antigen-specific CD4+ T cells using viral peptide pools, then sequenced them. Scientists isolated CD4+ T cells after a roughly nine-day culture period ended. Sometime from March through December 2020, the person acquired a SARS-CoV-2 infection that PCR confirmed. The authors replaced half the medium with IL-2 medium on days 3 and 7.

The chain links TRBV28 to TRBJ2-7, with 9 bases aligning to TRBD1. This clonotype was sampled from a human donor who had a prior SARS-CoV-2 infection. The material sequenced was CD4+ T cells from PBMCs cultured with SARS-CoV-2 spike peptides, taken before COVID-19 vaccination. CDR3 bases: TGTGCCGCGGCTCCGGGACAGGGACCCTACGAGCAGTACTTC. Translated, it gives CAAAPGQGPYEQYF.